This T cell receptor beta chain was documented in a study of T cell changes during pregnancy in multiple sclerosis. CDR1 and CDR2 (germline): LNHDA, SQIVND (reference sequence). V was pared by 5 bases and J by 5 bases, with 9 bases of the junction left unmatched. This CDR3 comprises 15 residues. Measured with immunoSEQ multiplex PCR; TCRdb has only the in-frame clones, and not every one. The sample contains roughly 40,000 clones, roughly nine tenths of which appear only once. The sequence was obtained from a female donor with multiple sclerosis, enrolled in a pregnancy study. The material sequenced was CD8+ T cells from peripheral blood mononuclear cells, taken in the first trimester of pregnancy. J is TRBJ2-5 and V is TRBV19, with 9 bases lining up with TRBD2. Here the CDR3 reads CASSPGGGARETQYF. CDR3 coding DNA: TGTGCCAGTAGTCCCGGCGGGGGGGCCCGGGAGACCCAGTACTTC.